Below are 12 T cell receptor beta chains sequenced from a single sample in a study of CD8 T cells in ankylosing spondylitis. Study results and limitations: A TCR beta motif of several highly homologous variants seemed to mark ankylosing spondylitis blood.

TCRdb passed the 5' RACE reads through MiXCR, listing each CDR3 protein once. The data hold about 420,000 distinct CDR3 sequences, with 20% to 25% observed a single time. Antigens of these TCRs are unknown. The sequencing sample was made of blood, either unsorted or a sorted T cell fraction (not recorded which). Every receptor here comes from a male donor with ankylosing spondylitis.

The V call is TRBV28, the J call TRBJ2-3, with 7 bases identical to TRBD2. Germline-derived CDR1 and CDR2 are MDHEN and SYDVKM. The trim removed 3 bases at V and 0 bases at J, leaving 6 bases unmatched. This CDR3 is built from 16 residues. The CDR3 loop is CASSFETSRSTDTQYF. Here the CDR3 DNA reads TGTGCCAGCAGTTTTGAGACTAGCAGGAGCACAGATACGCAGTATTTT.

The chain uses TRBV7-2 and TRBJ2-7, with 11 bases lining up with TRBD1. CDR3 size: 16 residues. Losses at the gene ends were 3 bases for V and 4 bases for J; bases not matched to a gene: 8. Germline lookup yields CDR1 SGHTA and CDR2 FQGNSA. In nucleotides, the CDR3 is TGTGCCAGCAGCTTTCAATCCGGGACAGGGGGGTACGAGCAGTACTTC. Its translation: CASSFQSGTGGYEQYF.

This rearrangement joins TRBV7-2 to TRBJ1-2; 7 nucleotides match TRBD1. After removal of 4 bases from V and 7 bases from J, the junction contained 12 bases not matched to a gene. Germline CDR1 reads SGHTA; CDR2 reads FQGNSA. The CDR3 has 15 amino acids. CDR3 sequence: CASSSTSGGAGGYTF. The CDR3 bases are TGTGCCAGCAGCTCGACCTCAGGGGGGGCGGGTGGCTACACCTTC. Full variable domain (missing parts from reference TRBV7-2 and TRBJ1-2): GAGVSQSPSNKVTEKGKDVELRCDPISGHTALYWYRQSLGQGLEFLIYFQGNSAPDKSGLPSDRFSAERTGGSVSTLTIQRTQQEDSAVYLCASSSTSGGAGGYTFGSGTRLTVV.

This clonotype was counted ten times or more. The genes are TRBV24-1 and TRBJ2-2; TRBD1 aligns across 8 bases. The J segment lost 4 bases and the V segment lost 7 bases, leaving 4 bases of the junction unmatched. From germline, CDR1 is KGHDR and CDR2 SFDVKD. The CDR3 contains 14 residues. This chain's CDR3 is CATSGTGPTGELFF. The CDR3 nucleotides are TGTGCCACCAGCGGGACAGGACCCACCGGGGAGCTGTTTTTT.

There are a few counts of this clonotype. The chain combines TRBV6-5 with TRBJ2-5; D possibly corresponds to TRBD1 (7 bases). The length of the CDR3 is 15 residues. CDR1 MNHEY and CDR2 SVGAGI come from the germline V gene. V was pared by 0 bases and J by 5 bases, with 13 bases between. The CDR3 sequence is CASSYSGGGRETQYF. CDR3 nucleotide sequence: TGTGCCAGCAGTTACTCAGGAGGGGGCCGGGAGACCCAGTACTTC.

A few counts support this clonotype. CDR3 amino acids: CASSPKNRVMNTEAFF. Written as DNA, the CDR3 is TGTGCCAGCAGCCCCAAAAACAGGGTCATGAACACTGAAGCTTTCTTT. The chain employs TRBV7-2 and TRBJ1-1; D is possibly TRBD1 (6 bases). The CDR3 is 16 residues long. From germline, CDR1 is SGHTA and CDR2 FQGNSA. Trimming left V 5 bases short and J 0 bases short, with 16 bases between.

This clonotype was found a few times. DNA for the CDR3: TGTGCCAGCAGCGCACACAGGGACTCTGGAAACACCATATATTTT. It encodes CASSAHRDSGNTIYF. The chain recombines TRBV9 with TRBJ1-3, with D possibly TRBD1 on 6 matching bases. The V end was cut by 3 bases, the J end by 0 bases, with 10 bases between. The CDR3 covers 15 residues. Per germline, CDR1 SGDLS and CDR2 YYNGEE.

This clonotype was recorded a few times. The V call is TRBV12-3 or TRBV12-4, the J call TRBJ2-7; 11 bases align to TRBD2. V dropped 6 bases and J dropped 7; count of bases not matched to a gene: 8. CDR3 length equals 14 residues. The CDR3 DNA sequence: TGTGCCAGCAGAATAGCGGGAGGGCCGTGGGAGCAGTACTTC. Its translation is CASRIAGGPWEQYF.

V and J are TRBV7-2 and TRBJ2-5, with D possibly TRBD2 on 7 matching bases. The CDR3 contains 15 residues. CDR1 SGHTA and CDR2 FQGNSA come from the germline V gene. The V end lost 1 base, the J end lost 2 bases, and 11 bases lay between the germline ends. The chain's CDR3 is CASSLGGGWQETQYF. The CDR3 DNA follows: TGTGCCAGCAGCTTAGGGGGGGGCTGGCAAGAGACCCAGTACTTC.

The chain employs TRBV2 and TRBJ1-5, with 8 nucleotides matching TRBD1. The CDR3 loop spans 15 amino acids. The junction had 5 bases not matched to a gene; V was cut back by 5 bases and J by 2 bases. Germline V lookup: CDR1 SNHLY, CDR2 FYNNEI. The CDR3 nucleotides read TGTGCCAGCAGTCGGACAGGGTCGGGCAATCAGCCCCAGCATTTT. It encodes CASSRTGSGNQPQHF.

The CDR3 DNA follows: TGTGCCAGCAGCTTAGCCACTAGATCGCGCAATGAGCAGTTCTTC. Protein product: CASSLATRSRNEQFF. The J gene is TRBJ2-1, the V gene TRBV11-2, with D tentatively TRBD2 (5 bases). Germline assignment: CDR1 SGHAT and CDR2 FQNNGV. V was cut by 1 base and J by 6 bases, with 13 bases left in between. The CDR3 covers 15 residues.

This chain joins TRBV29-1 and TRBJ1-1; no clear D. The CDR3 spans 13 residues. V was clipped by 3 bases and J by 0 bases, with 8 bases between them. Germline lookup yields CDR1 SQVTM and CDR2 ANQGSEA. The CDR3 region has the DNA TGCAGCGTTGACTATAGGGTGAACACTGAAGCTTTCTTT. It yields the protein CSVDYRVNTEAFF.